Listed here are 31 T cell receptor beta chains from one sample, sequenced in a study of shared clonotypes between healthy human individuals (dated by TCRdb to about 2020). The library was built by means of the immunoSEQ multiplex PCR assay. TCRdb mirrors the immuneACCESS table, restricted to in-frame sequences. Some clones are absent from its copies; in checked studies, under half trace to an unresolved V gene, and the reason for the others is unknown. For this sample the table gives 1.5 million to 2.5 million clones, of which roughly 94% were detected only once. The ten biggest clones cover roughly 1% of the sample. For the CD8 naive samples, CD45RO-negative cells were positively selected for CCR7, yielding a CD45RA+CCR7+ population from which TemRA cells were excluded. Sequences were obtained from naive CD8+ T cells sorted from blood. The sample's cell subset or site label, decoded: CD45RA+CCR7+. All receptors come from a man between 18 and 35 years old in good health.

Remarks on this clone: In the same sample, other DNA sequences code for this CDR3. V and J are TRBV19 and TRBJ2-2; D unclear. The CDR3 has 13 residues. V gave up 3 bases and J gave up 2 bases, with 4 bases separating them. CDR1 is LNHDA and CDR2 is SQIVND in the germline V gene (reference sequence). The CDR3 bases are TGTGCCAGTAGTATTGGTAACACCGGGGAGCTGTTTTTT. Its protein product is CASSIGNTGELFF.

This chain joins TRBV10-2 and TRBJ1-2, with TRBD1 as a possible D gene (6 bases). Trimming took off 2 bases at V and 7 bases at J, with 14 bases between the two ends. Germline CDR1 WSHSY, CDR2 SAAADI. The CDR3 has 14 amino acids. The CDR3 sequence is CASSEEGGRLGYTF. The CDR3 DNA is TGCGCCAGCAGTGAGGAAGGGGGGCGGCTTGGCTACACCTTC.

This chain connects TRBV28 to TRBJ1-4; D is unresolved. CDR1 MDHEN and CDR2 SYDVKM come from the germline V gene. Trimming stripped 3 bases from V and 2 bases from J, with 7 bases between. The CDR3 is 14 residues long. CDR3 in DNA: TGTGCCAGCAGTTTGGAGGGCACTAATGAAAAACTGTTTTTT. This gives the protein CASSLEGTNEKLFF. The variable domain in full, with the rest retrieved from reference TRBV28 and TRBJ1-4, is DVKVTQSSRYLVKRTGEKVFLECVQDMDHENMFWYRQDPGLGLRLIYFSYDVKMKEKGDIPEGYSVSREKKERFSLILESASTNQTSMYLCASSLEGTNEKLFFGSGTQLSVL.

This clone showed up just once. At one boundary the junction diverges from the germline segment, which might be a read error. This chain's CDR3 is CASSLGTGARYEQYF. CDR3 coding DNA: TGTGCTAGCAGCTTAGGGACAGGGGCTCGGTACGAGCAGTACTTC. The chain recombines TRBV7-7 with TRBJ2-7; TRBD1 matches 10 bases. Germline CDR1 is SSHAT and CDR2 is FNYEAQ (reference sequence). This CDR3 contains 15 residues.

The V and J genes are TRBV6-5 and TRBJ2-7; the match to TRBD1 covers 7 bases. The V and J ends lost 5 bases and 8 bases, in that order; junction bases with no gene match: 6. The V gene's germline CDR1 is MNHEY and CDR2 SVGAGI. This CDR3 is built from 12 residues. In DNA form, the CDR3 reads TGTGCCAGCAGTCCCCGGGACAGCCAGCAGTACTTC. It codes for CASSPRDSQQYF.

V and J are TRBV2 and TRBJ2-4; TRBD2 matches 8 bases. V shed 6 bases, J shed 8 bases, and the junction held 9 bases outside the gene matches. The CDR3 runs 14 residues. The V gene's germline CDR1 is SNHLY and CDR2 FYNNEI. This CDR3 reads CASSATSGGDIQYF. DNA of the CDR3: TGTGCCAGCAGCGCCACTAGCGGAGGGGACATTCAGTACTTC.

This rearrangement joins TRBV9 to TRBJ2-7, with D tentatively TRBD2 (5 bases). The V end was cut by 4 bases, the J end by 2 bases, with 13 bases between. The germline gives CDR1 SGDLS, CDR2 YYNGEE. The CDR3 consists of 14 residues. The CDR3: CASSPGRGTYEQYF. DNA for the CDR3: TGTGCCAGCAGCCCGGGGAGAGGAACCTACGAGCAGTACTTC.

The chain has TRBV5-6 and TRBJ1-1; D remains ambiguous. In germline, CDR1 is SGHDT, CDR2 YYEEEE. V was cut by 3 bases and J by 0 bases, with 12 bases left in between. The CDR3 totals 15 residues. The CDR3 nucleotides are TGTGCCAGCAGCTGGGGATTGTACATGAACACTGAAGCTTTCTTT. Its protein is CASSWGLYMNTEAFF.

J is TRBJ2-2 and V is TRBV27; D possibly uses TRBD1 or TRBD2 (5 bases each). The germline V and J ends were trimmed by 6 bases and 5 bases, with 16 bases remaining between them. The germline V gene encodes CDR1 MNHEY and CDR2 SMNVEV (reference sequence). CDR3 length: 15 residues. The CDR3 sequence: CASSLDGDVTGELFF. As DNA, the CDR3 is TGTGCCAGCAGCCTAGACGGGGACGTTACCGGGGAGCTGTTTTTT.

This clone was detected only once. The V gene is TRBV19, the J gene TRBJ2-7, with no clear D. The CDR3 is 15 amino acids. Trimming took off 5 bases at V and 2 bases at J, with 16 bases between the two ends. Germline loops: CDR1 LNHDA, CDR2 SQIVND (reference sequence). DNA of the CDR3: TGTGCCAGTAGTGACTTGTCTAAACTTCCCTACGAGCAGTACTTC. It translates to CASSDLSKLPYEQYF.

This chain connects TRBV5-5 to TRBJ2-7; a weak D match, TRBD2 (6 bases). The CDR3 is 14 residues long. Germline V lookup: CDR1 SGHKS, CDR2 YYEKEE (reference sequence). Trimming pared 4 bases from V and 4 bases from J, leaving 15 bases between. CDR3 sequence reads: CASSPSGLGYEQYF. The CDR3 nucleotides read TGTGCCAGCAGCCCCAGCGGGCTCGGATACGAGCAGTACTTC.

The chain carries TRBV15 and TRBJ1-1; perhaps TRBD1 as D (6 bases). CDR3 length equals 13 residues. The germline V gene encodes CDR1 LNHNV and CDR2 YYDKDF (reference sequence). Trimming removed 8 bases at V and 1 base at J, with 11 bases between. The CDR3 protein is CATLEGENTEAFF. CDR3 in DNA: TGTGCCACCTTAGAGGGGGAGAACACTGAAGCTTTCTTT.

The chain joins TRBV27 to TRBJ2-7; 9 positions match TRBD2. Germline values: CDR1 MNHEY, CDR2 SMNVEV (reference sequence). J gave up 0 bases and V 4 bases, and 7 bases lay outside the gene matches. This CDR3 has 16 amino acids. Here the CDR3 reads CASSYSSGVSSYEQYF. DNA of the CDR3: TGTGCCAGCAGTTACTCTAGCGGGGTCAGCTCCTACGAGCAGTACTTC.

This chain uses TRBV7-8 with TRBJ2-1, with unresolved D. CDR1 and CDR2 (germline): SGHVS, FQNEAQ. Trimming took off 2 bases at V and 2 bases at J, with 10 bases between the two ends. The CDR3 is 15 amino acids. The CDR3 coding sequence is TGTGCCAGCAGCTTAACTCAGGTGGCCTACAATGAGCAGTTCTTC. Amino acids: CASSLTQVAYNEQFF. The complete variable domain, with remaining parts taken from reference TRBV7-8 and TRBJ2-1, reads GAGVSQSPRYKVAKRGQDVALRCDPISGHVSLFWYQQALGQGPEFLTYFQNEAQLDKSGLPSDRFFAERPEGSVSTLKIQRTQQEDSAVYLCASSLTQVAYNEQFFGPGTRLTVL.

The chain employs TRBV9 and TRBJ2-1, with D unresolved. V lost 4 bases and J lost 6, with 17 bases in between. The germline V gene encodes CDR1 SGDLS and CDR2 YYNGEE. This CDR3 spans 15 amino acids. CDR3 coding DNA: TGTGCCAGCAGCTCAGGCCTAGGATGGGGCAATGAGCAGTTCTTC. Translating gives CASSSGLGWGNEQFF.

This clone was counted a single time. This chain uses TRBV9 with TRBJ2-5; 13 bases are a match to TRBD2. This CDR3 is 19 amino acids long. The germline V gene encodes CDR1 SGDLS and CDR2 YYNGEE. V was pared by 4 bases and J by 5 bases, with 17 bases of the junction left unmatched. CDR3 coding DNA: TGTGCCAGCAGCTCCGGACTAGCGGGAGCGCCTAGTTATGGGGAGACCCAGTACTTC. Its protein product is CASSSGLAGAPSYGETQYF.

This rearrangement joins TRBV5-6 to TRBJ2-7; D tentatively reads TRBD1 or TRBD2 (5 bases each). Germline V lookup: CDR1 SGHDT, CDR2 YYEEEE. The CDR3 totals 15 residues. V lost 4 bases, J lost 4 bases, and 18 bases lay in between. The CDR3 DNA is TGTGCCAGCAGCCAGGGCGGTTGGGAGTTGTACGAGCAGTACTTC. It translates to CASSQGGWELYEQYF.

In regard to this clone: The sample has other DNA sequences that encode this CDR3 too. This chain uses TRBV27 with TRBJ1-1, with D perhaps matching TRBD1 (5 bases). The CDR3 contains 13 residues. The V end lost 2 bases, the J end lost 4 bases, and 8 bases lay between the germline ends. Germline-derived CDR1 and CDR2 are MNHEY and SMNVEV (reference sequence). The CDR3 DNA reads TGTGCCAGCAGTTTAGGCGGGGGCACTGAAGCTTTCTTT. This gives the protein CASSLGGGTEAFF.

The gene calls are TRBV29-1 and TRBJ1-2; 7 bases match TRBD1. Per germline, CDR1 SQVTM and CDR2 ANQGSEA. Trimming at V came to 7 bases and at J to 7 bases, leaving 6 bases not matched to a gene. CDR3 length: 11 amino acids. The CDR3 spells CSAPYRGGYTF. The CDR3 coding sequence is TGCAGCGCTCCATACAGGGGTGGCTACACCTTC.

The V and J genes are TRBV11-2 and TRBJ2-7; possibly TRBD1 for D (5 bases). The V gene lost 3 bases and the J gene lost 2 bases, with 8 bases spanning the gap. The germline CDR1 and CDR2 sequences are SGHAT and FQNNGV. The length of the CDR3 is 13 residues. CDR3 in DNA: TGTGCCAGCAGCTTTGGACATGCCTACGAGCAGTACTTC. Translating gives CASSFGHAYEQYF.

CDR3 coding DNA: TGTGCCAGCAGCTCCGGACAGGGTTTTCGCGAGCAGTACTTC. Its protein product is CASSSGQGFREQYF. The V and J genes are TRBV13 and TRBJ2-7; the match to TRBD1 covers 8 bases. The CDR3 extends over 14 amino acids. Germline lookup yields CDR1 PRHDT and CDR2 FYEKMQ (reference sequence). The junction had 8 bases not matched to a gene; V was cut back by 4 bases and J by 6 bases.

The V gene is TRBV19, the J gene TRBJ2-7; 10 nucleotides line up with TRBD1. Trimming cost V 5 bases and J 6 bases; bases outside gene matches: 7. The germline gives CDR1 LNHDA, CDR2 SQIVND (reference sequence). There are 14 residues in the CDR3. CDR3 sequence reads: CASSPRDRGIEQYF. The DNA of the CDR3 is TGTGCCAGTAGTCCCCGGGACAGGGGTATCGAGCAGTACTTC.

In the case of this clone: Other DNA sequences within the sample encode an identical CDR3. The chain is built from TRBV9 and TRBJ2-1; D is possibly TRBD1 (5 bases). The CDR3 is made up of 15 amino acids. The germline gives CDR1 SGDLS, CDR2 YYNGEE. Trimming removed 0 bases at V and 4 bases at J, with 11 bases between. The DNA of the CDR3 is TGTGCCAGCAGCGTAGGGACAACATCATACAATGAGCAGTTCTTC. It translates to CASSVGTTSYNEQFF.

This clone was seen just once. The chain recombines TRBV7-6 with TRBJ2-5; D gene uncertain. Germline V lookup: CDR1 SGHVS, CDR2 FNYEAQ. Trimming removed 5 bases from V and 2 bases from J, with 15 bases in between. The CDR3 totals 15 residues. The chain's CDR3 is CASSPLKAPQETQYF. The CDR3 DNA reads as TGTGCCAGCAGCCCTCTAAAGGCGCCGCAAGAGACCCAGTACTTC.

The chain links TRBV5-4 to TRBJ2-1; 14 positions match TRBD2. Looked up from germline, CDR1 is SGHNT and CDR2 is YYREEE (reference sequence). The CDR3 loop spans 18 amino acids. The V segment lost 3 bases and the J segment 0 bases; nucleotides outside the gene matches: 5. This CDR3 is CASSSGLAGAVSYNEQFF. The CDR3 nucleotides are TGTGCCAGCAGCTCGGGACTAGCGGGGGCCGTCTCCTACAATGAGCAGTTCTTC.

This clone was seen only once. This rearrangement joins TRBV4-1 to TRBJ2-7; a possible D gene is TRBD1 (6 bases). The CDR3 sequence is 15 residues long. CDR1 MGHRA and CDR2 YSYEKL come from the germline V gene. V was pared by 2 bases and J by 3 bases, with 14 bases between. CDR3 sequence (DNA): TGCGCCAGCAGCCAACGGACAGCCGGGAACTACGAGCAGTACTTC. Translation gives CASSQRTAGNYEQYF.

This chain links TRBV5-6 with TRBJ2-7; D call uncertain. With 1 base removed from V and 3 bases from J, the gap between germline ends came to 20 bases. CDR1 and CDR2 (germline): SGHDT, YYEEEE. This CDR3 has 17 residues. The CDR3, as DNA: TGTGCCAGCAGCTTGTTCTTGGATGAAGCGCAATACTACGAGCAGTACTTC. Residues: CASSLFLDEAQYYEQYF.

V and J are TRBV30 and TRBJ2-5; D is unclear. The ends were cut back, 0 bases at V and 5 bases at J, with 13 bases in the middle. This CDR3 is 14 amino acids long. The V gene's germline CDR1 is GTSNPN and CDR2 SVGIG (reference sequence). CDR3 DNA: TGTGCCTGGAGTGTACAGTCCGGACGGGAGACCCAGTACTTC. Encoded protein: CAWSVQSGRETQYF. Full variable domain (rest looked up from reference TRBV30 and TRBJ2-5): SQTIHQWPATLVQPVGSPLSLECTVEGTSNPNLYWYRQAAGRGLQLLFYSVGIGQISSEVPQNLSASRPQDRQFILSSKKLLLSDSGFYLCAWSVQSGRETQYFGPGTRLLVL.

V usage is TRBV4-1 and J usage is TRBJ2-7; D is perhaps TRBD1 (5 bases). This CDR3 comprises 14 residues. V dropped 0 bases and J dropped 3 bases, with 9 bases sitting between them. Per the germline V gene, CDR1 is MGHRA and CDR2 is YSYEKL. The DNA of the CDR3 is TGCGCCAGCAGCCAAGATAGGACATACTACGAGCAGTACTTC. Its protein product is CASSQDRTYYEQYF.

Concerning this clone itself: Other DNA sequences within the sample encode an identical CDR3. The chain recombines TRBV7-9 with TRBJ2-7; TRBD1 matches at 9 bases. Looked up from germline, CDR1 is SEHNR and CDR2 is FQNEAQ (reference sequence). Trimming cost V 4 bases and J 3 bases; bases outside gene matches: 7. CDR3 length: 15 residues. The CDR3 nucleotides are TGTGCCAGCAGCTCCTCCGGGACAGGGATCTACGAGCAGTACTTC. Translation gives CASSSSGTGIYEQYF.

The CDR3 DNA reads TGTGCCAGCAGTACACGGACAGGGACGTTAAGTATAGCGTGCCACCAAGAGACCCAGTACTTC. It is translated as CASSTRTGTLSIACHQETQYF. The chain employs TRBV6-9 and TRBJ2-5; 8 bases align to TRBD1. Germline V lookup: CDR1 MNHGY, CDR2 SVAAGI. Trimming removed 5 bases from V and 0 bases from J; junction bases left unmatched: 23. This CDR3 contains 21 residues.